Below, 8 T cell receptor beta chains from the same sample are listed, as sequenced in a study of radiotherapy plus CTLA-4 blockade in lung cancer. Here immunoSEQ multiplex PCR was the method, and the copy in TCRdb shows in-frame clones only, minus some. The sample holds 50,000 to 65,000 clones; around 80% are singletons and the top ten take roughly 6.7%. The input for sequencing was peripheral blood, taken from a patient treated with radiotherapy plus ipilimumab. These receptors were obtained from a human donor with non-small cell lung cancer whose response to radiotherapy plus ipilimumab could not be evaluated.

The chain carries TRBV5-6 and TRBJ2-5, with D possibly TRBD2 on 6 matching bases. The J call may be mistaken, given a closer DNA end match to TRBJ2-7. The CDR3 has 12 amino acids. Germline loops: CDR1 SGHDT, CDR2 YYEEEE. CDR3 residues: CASGREPYEQYF. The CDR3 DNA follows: TGTGCCAGCGGCCGGGAGCCCTACGAGCAGTACTTC.

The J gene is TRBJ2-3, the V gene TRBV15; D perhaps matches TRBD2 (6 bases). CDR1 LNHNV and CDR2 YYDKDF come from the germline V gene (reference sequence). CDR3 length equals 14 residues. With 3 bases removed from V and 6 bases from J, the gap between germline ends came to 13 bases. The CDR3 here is CATSSPRDLDTQYF. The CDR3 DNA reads TGTGCCACCAGCAGCCCTCGGGACTTGGATACGCAGTATTTT.

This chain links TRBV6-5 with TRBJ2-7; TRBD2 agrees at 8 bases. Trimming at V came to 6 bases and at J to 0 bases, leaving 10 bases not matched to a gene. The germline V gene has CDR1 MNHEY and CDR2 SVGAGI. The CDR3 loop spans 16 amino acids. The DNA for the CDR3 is TGTGCCAGCAGATACAATGGCGGGGGGCGCTCCTACGAGCAGTACTTC. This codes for CASRYNGGGRSYEQYF.

CDR3 DNA sequence: TGTGCCAGCAGTTCTCGGGACAGGGGGATGAACACTGAAGCTTTCTTT. Translating it yields CASSSRDRGMNTEAFF. The V and J genes are TRBV6-6 and TRBJ1-1; 11 nucleotides match TRBD1. This CDR3 spans 16 amino acids. J was trimmed by 0 bases and V by 4 bases; bases with no gene match: 4. Germline CDR1 reads MNHNY; CDR2 reads SVGAGI (reference sequence).

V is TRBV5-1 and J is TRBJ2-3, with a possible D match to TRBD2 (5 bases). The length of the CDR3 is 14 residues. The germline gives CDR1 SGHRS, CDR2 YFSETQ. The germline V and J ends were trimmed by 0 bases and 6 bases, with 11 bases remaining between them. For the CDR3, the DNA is TGCGCCAGCAGCTTGGCCTTAGCGCTGGATACGCAGTATTTT. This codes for CASSLALALDTQYF.

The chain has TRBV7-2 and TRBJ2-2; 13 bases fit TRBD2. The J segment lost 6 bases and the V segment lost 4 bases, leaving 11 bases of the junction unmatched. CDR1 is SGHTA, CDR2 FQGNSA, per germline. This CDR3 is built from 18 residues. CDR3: CASSSNSLAGGIPGELFF. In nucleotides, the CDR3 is TGTGCCAGCAGCTCGAATTCACTAGCGGGGGGGATCCCCGGGGAGCTGTTTTTT.

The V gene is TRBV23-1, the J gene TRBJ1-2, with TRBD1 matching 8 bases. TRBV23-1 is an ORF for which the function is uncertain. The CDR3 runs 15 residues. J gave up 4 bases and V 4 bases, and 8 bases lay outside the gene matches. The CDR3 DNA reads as TGCGCCAGCAGTCCGACAGGGGACGACGCCTATGGCTACACCTTC. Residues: CASSPTGDDAYGYTF.

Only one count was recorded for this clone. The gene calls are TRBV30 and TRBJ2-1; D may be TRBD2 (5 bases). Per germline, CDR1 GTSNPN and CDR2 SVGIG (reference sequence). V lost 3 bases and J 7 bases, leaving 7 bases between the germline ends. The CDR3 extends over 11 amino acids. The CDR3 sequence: CAWSGLNEQFF. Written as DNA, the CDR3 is TGTGCCTGGAGCGGACTTAATGAGCAGTTCTTC.